These 11 T cell receptor beta chains share one sample of origin, sequenced in a study of OX40 agonist ivuxolimab in advanced cancers. The repertoire was sequenced with immunoSEQ multiplex PCR; TCRdb's copy has only in-frame clones and lacks some. This sample has 40,000 or so clones, with about 85% found just once. The sample here was CD4+ or CD8+ T cells sorted from blood, taken in a trial of the OX40 agonist ivuxolimab. These receptors were taken from an adult with an advanced solid tumor such as melanoma, head and neck, liver or kidney cancer.

The chain couples TRBV6-1 to TRBJ2-2, with a weak D call TRBD2 (5 bases). Germline CDR1 reads MNHNS; CDR2 reads SASEGT. V dropped 4 bases and J dropped 1 base, with 13 bases sitting between them. The CDR3 consists of 16 residues. The CDR3 here is CASSVPGLLNTGELFF. CDR3 sequence (DNA): TGTGCCAGCAGTGTCCCCGGACTGTTGAACACCGGGGAGCTGTTTTTT.

The chain is built from TRBV19 and TRBJ2-1; 12 positions match TRBD1. Unmatched junction bases numbered 2, after V lost 3 bases and J lost 8 bases. The CDR3 sequence is 14 residues long. Germline V CDR1 and CDR2: LNHDA, SQIVND (reference sequence). Here the CDR3 reads CASSIGTGGDEQFF. The CDR3 region has the DNA TGTGCCAGTAGTATCGGGACAGGGGGCGATGAGCAGTTCTTC.

The chain links TRBV6-1 to TRBJ2-3; 9 bases are a match to TRBD1. This CDR3 is 15 amino acids long. Germline-derived CDR1 and CDR2 are MNHNS and SASEGT. The J segment lost 4 bases and the V segment lost 7 bases, leaving 9 bases of the junction unmatched. In DNA form, the CDR3 reads TGTGCCAGCAATTCCGGGACAGGGAGCGCAGATACGCAGTATTTT. As protein: CASNSGTGSADTQYF.

The chain uses TRBV4-1 and TRBJ2-7; no definite D call. Germline V gene data show CDR1 as MGHRA and CDR2 as YSYEKL. V dropped 4 bases and J dropped 2 bases, with 9 bases sitting between them. The CDR3 is 13 amino acids. CDR3 DNA sequence: TGCGCCAGCAGCCGTCGAGGAACCTACGAGCAGTACTTC. Translating gives CASSRRGTYEQYF.

The chain couples TRBV5-1 to TRBJ2-2, with a weak D call TRBD2 (6 bases). Germline V gives CDR1 SGHRS, CDR2 YFSETQ. With 2 bases removed from V and 6 bases from J, the gap between germline ends came to 8 bases. This CDR3 contains 13 residues. Here the CDR3 DNA reads TGCGCCAGCAGCTTAGGAGGGGCCGGGGAGCTGTTTTTT. Translated: CASSLGGAGELFF.

V is TRBV2 and J is TRBJ2-7; 8 bases are shared with TRBD1. V shed 3 bases, J shed 5 bases, and the junction held 9 bases outside the gene matches. This CDR3 has 15 amino acids. CDR1 and CDR2 from the germline V gene are SNHLY and FYNNEI. The CDR3 coding sequence is TGTGCCAGCAGTGAGGGGGAGGACAGGGCCCACGAGCAGTACTTC. It translates to CASSEGEDRAHEQYF.

The chain links TRBV28 to TRBJ1-5; D is undetermined. There are 11 residues in the CDR3. V dropped 3 bases and J dropped 6 bases, with 3 bases sitting between them. In germline, CDR1 is MDHEN, CDR2 SYDVKM. DNA of the CDR3: TGTGCCAGCAGTTTGGCTCAGCCCCAGCATTTT. Translation: CASSLAQPQHF.

The rearrangement joins TRBV5-4 to TRBJ1-2, with a weak D call TRBD1 (5 bases). Trimming stripped 2 bases from V and 8 bases from J, with 16 bases between. CDR1 and CDR2 from the germline V gene are SGHNT and YYREEE (reference sequence). The CDR3 has 14 residues. CDR3 in amino acids: CASSFSETRTGYTF. CDR3 coding DNA: TGTGCCAGCAGCTTCTCCGAGACACGGACAGGCTACACCTTC.

J is TRBJ2-5 and V is TRBV19, with D possibly being TRBD1 (5 bases). CDR3 length equals 14 residues. V was trimmed by 6 bases and J by 4 bases, leaving 15 bases between them. Germline V gene data show CDR1 as LNHDA and CDR2 as SQIVND (reference sequence). The CDR3 is CASSTEGARETQYF. DNA for the CDR3: TGTGCCAGTAGCACCGAAGGGGCCCGAGAGACCCAGTACTTC. Together with reference TRBV19 and TRBJ2-5, the CDR3 gives the full variable domain: DGGITQSPKYLFRKEGQNVTLSCEQNLNHDAMYWYRQDPGQGLRLIYYSQIVNDFQKGDIAEGYSVSREKKESFPLTVTSAQKNPTAFYLCASSTEGARETQYFGPGTRLLVL.

The chain combines TRBV5-1 with TRBJ2-3; D call uncertain. Trimming pared 1 base from V and 0 bases from J, leaving 12 bases between. From germline, CDR1 is SGHRS and CDR2 YFSETQ. The CDR3 is made up of 16 amino acids. The CDR3 here is CASSLNPSTSTDTQYF. CDR3 in DNA: TGCGCCAGCAGCTTGAATCCTTCTACTAGCACAGATACGCAGTATTTT.

The chain is built from TRBV30 and TRBJ2-1; 16 positions match TRBD2. The CDR3 covers 14 residues. Germline CDR1 reads GTSNPN; CDR2 reads SVGIG (reference sequence). J was trimmed by 8 bases and V by 3 bases; bases with no gene match: 1. CDR3 region: CAWRGLAGGYEQFF. CDR3 coding DNA: TGTGCCTGGAGGGGACTAGCGGGAGGGTATGAGCAGTTCTTC.